Below, one TCR beta chain is given with its context. The source of the sample is a study of blood T cell repertoires in COVID-19. Study as a whole: The study drew acute and convalescent COVID-19 samples from the United States, Italy and Spain. T cells, B-cell-depleted T cells, or PBMCs provided the cDNA or gDNA that served as material.

In the source study's methods: Amplifying reference gene primers gave estimates of nucleated cell counts. Sequenced by immunoSEQ multiplex PCR; TCRdb stores in-frame clones only, minus some. That table furnishes V, J and clone size, whereas the DNA furnished D and trimming. The table lists roughly 98,000 clones, 80% to 90% of them singletons, with about 13% in the top ten. The CDR3 extends over 15 amino acids. Germline V gene lookup returns CDR1 MNHEY and CDR2 SVGAGI. The V segment lost 6 bases and the J segment 5 bases; nucleotides outside the gene matches: 8. Sequenced material: peripheral blood. V is TRBV6-5 and J is TRBJ2-2; 8 bases agree with TRBD1. The clonotype originates from a human donor in a cohort sampled during active COVID-19. CDR3 protein: CASSPGQGRTGELFF. The CDR3 coding sequence is TGTGCCAGCAGCCCCGGACAGGGAAGGACCGGGGAGCTGTTTTTT.